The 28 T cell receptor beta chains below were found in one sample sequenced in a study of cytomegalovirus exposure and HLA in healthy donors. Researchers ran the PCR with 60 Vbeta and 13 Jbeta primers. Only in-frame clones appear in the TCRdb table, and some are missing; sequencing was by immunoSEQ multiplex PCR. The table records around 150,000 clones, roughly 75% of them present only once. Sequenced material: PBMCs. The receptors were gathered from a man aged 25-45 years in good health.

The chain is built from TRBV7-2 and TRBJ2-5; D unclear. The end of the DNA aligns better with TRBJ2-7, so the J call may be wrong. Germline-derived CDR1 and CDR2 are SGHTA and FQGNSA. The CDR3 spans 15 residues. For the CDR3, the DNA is TGTGCCAGCAGCTTAGTTGGCGGTGCCTCCTACGAGCAGTACTTC. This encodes CASSLVGGASYEQYF.

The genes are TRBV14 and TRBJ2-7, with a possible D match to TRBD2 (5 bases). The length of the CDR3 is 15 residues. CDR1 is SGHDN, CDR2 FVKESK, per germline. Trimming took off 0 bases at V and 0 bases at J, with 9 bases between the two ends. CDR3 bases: TGTGCCAGCAGCCAAGAAGACTACCCCTCCTACGAGCAGTACTTC. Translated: CASSQEDYPSYEQYF.

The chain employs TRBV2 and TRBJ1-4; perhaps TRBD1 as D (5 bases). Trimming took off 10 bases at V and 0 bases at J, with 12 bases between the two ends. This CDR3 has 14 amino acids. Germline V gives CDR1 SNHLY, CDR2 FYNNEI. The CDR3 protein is CATKQGATNEKLFF. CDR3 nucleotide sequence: TGTGCCACCAAGCAGGGTGCAACTAATGAAAAACTGTTTTTT.

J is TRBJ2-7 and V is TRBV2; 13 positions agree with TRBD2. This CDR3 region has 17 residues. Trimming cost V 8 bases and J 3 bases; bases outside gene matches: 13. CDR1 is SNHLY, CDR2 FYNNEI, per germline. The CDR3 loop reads CASGRSRLAGGSYEQYF. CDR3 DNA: TGTGCCAGCGGAAGGTCCCGACTAGCGGGAGGTAGCTACGAGCAGTACTTC.

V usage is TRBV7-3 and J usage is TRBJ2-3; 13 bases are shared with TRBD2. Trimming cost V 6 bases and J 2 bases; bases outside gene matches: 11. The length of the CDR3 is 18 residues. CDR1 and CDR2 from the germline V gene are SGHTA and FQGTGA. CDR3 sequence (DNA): TGTGCCAGCAGAAGTGTCCCGGGACTAGCGGGATACACAGATACGCAGTATTTT. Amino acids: CASRSVPGLAGYTDTQYF.

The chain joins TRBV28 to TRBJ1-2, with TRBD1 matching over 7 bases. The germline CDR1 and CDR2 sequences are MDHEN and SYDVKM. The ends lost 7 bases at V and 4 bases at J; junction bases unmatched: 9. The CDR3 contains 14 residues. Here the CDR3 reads CASKPQQGTYGYTF. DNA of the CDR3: TGTGCCAGCAAACCCCAACAGGGGACCTATGGCTACACCTTC.

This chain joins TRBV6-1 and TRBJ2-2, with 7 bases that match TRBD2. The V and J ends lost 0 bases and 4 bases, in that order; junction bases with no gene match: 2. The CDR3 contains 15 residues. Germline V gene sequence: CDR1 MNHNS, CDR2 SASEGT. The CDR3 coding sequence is TGTGCCAGCAGTGAAGCGGGGGGGGGCACCGGGGAGCTGTTTTTT. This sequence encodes CASSEAGGGTGELFF.

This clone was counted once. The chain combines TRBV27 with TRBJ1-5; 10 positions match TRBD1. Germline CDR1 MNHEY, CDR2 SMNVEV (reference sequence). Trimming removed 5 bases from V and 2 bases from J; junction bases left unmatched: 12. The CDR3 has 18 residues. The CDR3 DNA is TGTGCCAGCAGTAAACGGGACAGGGGTCCAATTGGCAATCAGCCCCAGCATTTT. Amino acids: CASSKRDRGPIGNQPQHF.

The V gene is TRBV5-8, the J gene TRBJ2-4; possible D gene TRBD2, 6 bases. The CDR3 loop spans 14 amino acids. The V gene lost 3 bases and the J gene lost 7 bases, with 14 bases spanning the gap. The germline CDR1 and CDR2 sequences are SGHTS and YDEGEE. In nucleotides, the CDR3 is TGTGCCAGCAGCTCGGGACTCCTTCGGAACATTCAGTACTTC. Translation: CASSSGLLRNIQYF.

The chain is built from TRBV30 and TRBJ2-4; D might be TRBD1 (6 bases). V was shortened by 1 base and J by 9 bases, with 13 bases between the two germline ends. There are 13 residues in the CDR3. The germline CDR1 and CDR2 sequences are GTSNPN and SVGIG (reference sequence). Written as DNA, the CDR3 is TGTGCCTGGAGTGACAGGGTAGTAAGCATTCAGTACTTC. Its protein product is CAWSDRVVSIQYF.

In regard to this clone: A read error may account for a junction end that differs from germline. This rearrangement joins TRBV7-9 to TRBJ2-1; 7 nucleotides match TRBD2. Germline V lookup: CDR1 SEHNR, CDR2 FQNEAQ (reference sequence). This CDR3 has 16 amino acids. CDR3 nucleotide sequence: TGTTCCAGCAGCTTAATCCCCGCGGGAGAGGCCGGTGAGCAGTTCTTC. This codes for CSSSLIPAGEAGEQFF.

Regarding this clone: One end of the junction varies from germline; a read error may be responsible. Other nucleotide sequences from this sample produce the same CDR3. CDR3 in amino acids: CASSLALGALNSPLHF. The CDR3 DNA reads TGTGCCAGCAGCTTAGCGCTTGGGGCCCTTAATTCCCCCCTCCACTTT. This chain uses TRBV7-2 with TRBJ1-6; a weak D match, TRBD1 (5 bases). Germline CDR1 is SGHTA and CDR2 is FQGNSA. This CDR3 spans 16 amino acids.

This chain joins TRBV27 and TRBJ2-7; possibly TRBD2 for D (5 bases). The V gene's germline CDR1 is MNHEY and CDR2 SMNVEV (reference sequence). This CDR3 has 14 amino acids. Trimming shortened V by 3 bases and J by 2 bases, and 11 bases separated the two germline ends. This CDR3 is CASSFAGKTYEQYF. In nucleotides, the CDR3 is TGTGCCAGCAGTTTTGCGGGTAAAACCTACGAGCAGTACTTC.

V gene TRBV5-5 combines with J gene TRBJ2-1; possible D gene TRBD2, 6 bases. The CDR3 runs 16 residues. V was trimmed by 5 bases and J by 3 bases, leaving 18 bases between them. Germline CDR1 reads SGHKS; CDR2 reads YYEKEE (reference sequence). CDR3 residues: CASRLRGSWDYNEQFF. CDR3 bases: TGTGCCAGCAGACTCCGGGGGTCGTGGGACTACAATGAGCAGTTCTTC.

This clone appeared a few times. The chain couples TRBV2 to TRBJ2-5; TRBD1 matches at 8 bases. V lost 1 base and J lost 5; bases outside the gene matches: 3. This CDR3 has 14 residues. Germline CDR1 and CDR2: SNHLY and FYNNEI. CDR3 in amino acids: CASSEGTGKETQYF. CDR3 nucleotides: TGTGCCAGCAGTGAAGGGACAGGGAAGGAGACCCAGTACTTC. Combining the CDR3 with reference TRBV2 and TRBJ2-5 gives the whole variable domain EPEVTQTPSHQVTQMGQEVILRCVPISNHLYFYWYRQILGQKVEFLVSFYNNEISEKSEIFDDQFSVERPDGSNFTLKIRSTKLEDSAMYFCASSEGTGKETQYFGPGTRLLVL.

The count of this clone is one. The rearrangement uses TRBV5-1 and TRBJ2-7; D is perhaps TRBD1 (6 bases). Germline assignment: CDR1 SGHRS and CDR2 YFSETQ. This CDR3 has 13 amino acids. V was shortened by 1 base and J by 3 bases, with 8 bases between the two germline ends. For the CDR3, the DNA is TGCGCCAGCAGCTTGCAGGGGTACTACGAGCAGTACTTC. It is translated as CASSLQGYYEQYF.

CDR3 DNA sequence: TGTGCCAGCAGCTTAGAATTTCCGGGAACTACTGGAAACACCATATATTTT. Residues: CASSLEFPGTTGNTIYF. The chain links TRBV7-9 to TRBJ1-3; D remains unclear. Looked up from germline, CDR1 is SEHNR and CDR2 is FQNEAQ (reference sequence). Trimming removed 1 base at V and 2 bases at J, with 15 bases between. There are 17 residues in the CDR3.

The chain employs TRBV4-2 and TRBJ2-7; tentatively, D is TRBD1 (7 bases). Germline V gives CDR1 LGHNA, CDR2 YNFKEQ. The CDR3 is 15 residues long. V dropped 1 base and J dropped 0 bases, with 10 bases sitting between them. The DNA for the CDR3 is TGTGCCAGCAGCCAAGGGCAGGGGGGCTCCTACGAGCAGTACTTC. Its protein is CASSQGQGGSYEQYF.

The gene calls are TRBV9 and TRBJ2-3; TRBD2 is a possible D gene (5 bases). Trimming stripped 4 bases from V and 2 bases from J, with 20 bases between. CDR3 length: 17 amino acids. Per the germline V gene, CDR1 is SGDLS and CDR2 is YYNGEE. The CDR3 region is CASSPQGGWQPTDTQYF. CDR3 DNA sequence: TGTGCCAGCAGCCCCCAAGGAGGCTGGCAACCCACAGATACGCAGTATTTT. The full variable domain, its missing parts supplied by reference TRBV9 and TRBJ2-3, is DSGVTQTPKHLITATGQRVTLRCSPRSGDLSVYWYQQSLDQGLQFLIQYYNGEERAKGNILERFSAQQFPDLHSELNLSSLELGDSALYFCASSPQGGWQPTDTQYFGPGTRLTVL.

CDR3 loop: CASSLGTGGRDPFF. CDR3 coding DNA: TGTGCCAGCAGTTTAGGGACAGGGGGCCGAGACCCGTTCTTC. The V gene is TRBV27, the J gene TRBJ2-1, with 12 bases matching TRBD1. The CDR3 covers 14 residues. Germline V gives CDR1 MNHEY, CDR2 SMNVEV (reference sequence). With 2 bases clipped from V and 15 bases from J, the junction kept 8 bases outside the gene matches.

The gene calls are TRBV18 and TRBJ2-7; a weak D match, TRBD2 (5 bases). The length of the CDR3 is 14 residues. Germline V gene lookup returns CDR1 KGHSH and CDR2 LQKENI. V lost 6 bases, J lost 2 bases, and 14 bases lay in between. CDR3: CASSPPSTAYEQYF. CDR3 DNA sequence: TGTGCCAGCTCCCCCCCTAGCACCGCCTACGAGCAGTACTTC. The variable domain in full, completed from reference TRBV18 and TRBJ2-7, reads NAGVMQNPRHLVRRRGQEARLRCSPMKGHSHVYWYRQLPEEGLKFMVYLQKENIIDESGMPKERFSAEFPKEGPSILRIQQVVRGDSAAYFCASSPPSTAYEQYFGPGTRLTVT.

CDR3: CASIQLRGPFGAFF. The CDR3 coding sequence is TGTGCCAGCATCCAACTCAGGGGTCCCTTTGGGGCTTTCTTT. The chain couples TRBV6-5 to TRBJ1-1, with a possible D match to TRBD1 (6 bases). V dropped 7 bases and J dropped 11 bases, with 23 bases sitting between them. The CDR3 is made up of 14 amino acids. The V gene's germline CDR1 is MNHEY and CDR2 SVGAGI.

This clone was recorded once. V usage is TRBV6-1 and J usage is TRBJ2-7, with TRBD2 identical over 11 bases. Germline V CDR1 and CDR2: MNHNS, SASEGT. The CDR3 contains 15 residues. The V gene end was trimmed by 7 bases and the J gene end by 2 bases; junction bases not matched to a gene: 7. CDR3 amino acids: CASNHLAGGTYEQYF. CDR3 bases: TGTGCCAGCAATCATCTAGCGGGGGGAACCTACGAGCAGTACTTC.

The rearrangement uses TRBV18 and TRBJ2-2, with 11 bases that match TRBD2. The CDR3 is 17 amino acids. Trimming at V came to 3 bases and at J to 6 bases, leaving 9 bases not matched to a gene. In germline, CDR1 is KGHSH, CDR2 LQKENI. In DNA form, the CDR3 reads TGTGCCAGCTCACCCTCAACTAGCGGGAGAATTCCCGGGGAGCTGTTTTTT. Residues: CASSPSTSGRIPGELFF. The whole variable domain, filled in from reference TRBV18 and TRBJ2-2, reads NAGVMQNPRHLVRRRGQEARLRCSPMKGHSHVYWYRQLPEEGLKFMVYLQKENIIDESGMPKERFSAEFPKEGPSILRIQQVVRGDSAAYFCASSPSTSGRIPGELFFGEGSRLTVL.

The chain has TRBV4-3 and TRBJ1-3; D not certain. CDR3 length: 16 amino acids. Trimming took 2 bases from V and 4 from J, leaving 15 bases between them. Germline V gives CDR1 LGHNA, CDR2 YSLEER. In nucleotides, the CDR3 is TGCGCCAGCAGCCAATCTACCGCGGCTTCGGGAAACACCATATATTTT. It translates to CASSQSTAASGNTIYF.

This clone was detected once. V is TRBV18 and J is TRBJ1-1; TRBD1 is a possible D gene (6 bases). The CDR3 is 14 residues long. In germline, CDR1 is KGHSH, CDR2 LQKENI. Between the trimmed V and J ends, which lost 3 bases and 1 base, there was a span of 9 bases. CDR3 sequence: CASSPLGQNTEAFF. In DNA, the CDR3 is TGTGCCAGCTCACCCCTGGGACAGAACACTGAAGCTTTCTTT.

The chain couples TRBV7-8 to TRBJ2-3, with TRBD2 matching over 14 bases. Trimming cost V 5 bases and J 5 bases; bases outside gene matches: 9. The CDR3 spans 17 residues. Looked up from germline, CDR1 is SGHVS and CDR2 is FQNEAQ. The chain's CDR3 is CASSKLGTSGSLDTQYF. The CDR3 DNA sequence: TGTGCCAGCAGCAAACTCGGGACTAGCGGGAGTTTAGATACGCAGTATTTT.

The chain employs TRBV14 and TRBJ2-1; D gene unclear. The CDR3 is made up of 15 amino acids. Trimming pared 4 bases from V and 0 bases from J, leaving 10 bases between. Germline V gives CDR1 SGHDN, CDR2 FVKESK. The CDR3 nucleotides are TGTGCCAGCAGCCCCTCTCACAGCTCCTACAATGAGCAGTTCTTC. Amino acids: CASSPSHSSYNEQFF.